A single sample is the source of the 28 T cell receptor beta chains below, sequenced in a study of OX40 agonist ivuxolimab in advanced cancers. The method was immunoSEQ multiplex PCR; TCRdb's version includes in-frame clones alone and lacks a portion of them. The data show roughly 35,000 clones, approximately 78% seen once. Specimen: CD4+ or CD8+ T cells sorted from blood, collected in a trial of the OX40 agonist ivuxolimab. All receptors come from an adult with an advanced solid tumor such as melanoma, head and neck, liver or kidney cancer.

The rearrangement joins TRBV11-3 to TRBJ2-2; 7 nucleotides match TRBD1. This CDR3 is built from 16 residues. Losses at the gene ends were 2 bases for V and 7 bases for J; bases not matched to a gene: 10. Germline CDR1 SGHNT, CDR2 YENEEA. The CDR3 DNA reads TGTGCCAGCAGCTTAAGACAGGGAGTGACGGTCGGGGAGCTGTTTTTT. Translation: CASSLRQGVTVGELFF. Looking up the rest from reference TRBV11-3 and TRBJ2-2 gives the full variable domain: EAGVVQSPRYKIIEKKQPVAFWCNPISGHNTLYWYLQNLGQGPELLIRYENEEAVDDSQLPKDRFSAERLKGVDSTLKIQPAELGDSAVYLCASSLRQGVTVGELFFGEGSRLTVL.

V and J are TRBV5-1 and TRBJ2-1; D is ambiguous. V gave up 2 bases and J gave up 8 bases, with 5 bases separating them. CDR1 and CDR2 (germline): SGHRS, YFSETQ. This CDR3 comprises 11 residues. This CDR3 is CASSFLHEQFF. The CDR3 region has the DNA TGCGCCAGCAGCTTTTTACATGAGCAGTTCTTC. Full variable domain (rest looked up from reference TRBV5-1 and TRBJ2-1): KAGVTQTPRYLIKTRGQQVTLSCSPISGHRSVSWYQQTPGQGLQFLFEYFSETQRNKGNFPGRFSGRQFSNSRSEMNVSTLELGDSALYLCASSFLHEQFFGPGTRLTVL.

In this sample, this clone turned up once. The chain carries TRBV11-3 and TRBJ2-7, with D possibly being TRBD1 or TRBD2 (6 bases each). Germline V CDR1 and CDR2: SGHNT, YENEEA. CDR3 size: 13 residues. V was clipped by 5 bases and J by 6 bases, with 14 bases between them. CDR3 nucleotide sequence: TGTGCCAGCAGCCTGACTTGGGGGGCCGAGCAGTACTTC. This translates into CASSLTWGAEQYF.

This clone was seen only once. The chain carries TRBV2 and TRBJ1-2; tentative D call: TRBD1 (5 bases). The CDR3 contains 14 residues. V was shortened by 4 bases and J by 3 bases, with 12 bases between the two germline ends. CDR1 is SNHLY, CDR2 FYNNEI, per germline. Here the CDR3 reads CASSVLGVDYGYTF. CDR3 sequence (DNA): TGTGCCAGCAGTGTCTTAGGGGTAGACTATGGCTACACCTTC.

This clone came up a few times. The CDR3 nucleotides are TGTGCCAGCAGCTCAGGGACAGGTTATAATTCACCCCTCCACTTT. Encoded protein: CASSSGTGYNSPLHF. The rearrangement joins TRBV7-2 to TRBJ1-6; TRBD1 matches at 8 bases. V lost 4 bases, J lost 4 bases, and 3 bases stayed unmatched. The germline V gene has CDR1 SGHTA and CDR2 FQGNSA. The CDR3 is 15 residues long.

The V call is TRBV7-2, the J call TRBJ1-1; D might be TRBD1 (5 bases). Germline CDR1 SGHTA, CDR2 FQGNSA. V lost 5 bases to trimming and J lost 2 bases, with 24 bases between them. The CDR3 extends over 18 amino acids. CDR3 nucleotide sequence: TGTGCCAGCAGCACTCGGTCGGGGCAAAACCCGAGTAACACTGAAGCTTTCTTT. This codes for CASSTRSGQNPSNTEAFF.

The chain combines TRBV2 with TRBJ2-7; TRBD1 is a possible D gene (5 bases). This CDR3 contains 12 residues. Trimming took off 6 bases at V and 3 bases at J, with 9 bases between the two ends. Germline V gives CDR1 SNHLY, CDR2 FYNNEI. DNA of the CDR3: TGTGCCAGCAGGAGGACAAACTACGAGCAGTACTTC. Amino acids: CASRRTNYEQYF.

The chain is built from TRBV2 and TRBJ2-2; D is possibly TRBD1 (5 bases). Per the germline V gene, CDR1 is SNHLY and CDR2 is FYNNEI. V gave up 7 bases and J gave up 6 bases, with 12 bases separating them. There are 13 residues in the CDR3. The CDR3 coding sequence is TGTGCCAGCAACGATCAGGGTCCCGGGGAGCTGTTTTTT. Encoded protein: CASNDQGPGELFF.

The chain couples TRBV19 to TRBJ2-2, with D possibly being TRBD2 (6 bases). V was trimmed by 2 bases and J by 1 base, leaving 11 bases between them. The CDR3 extends over 16 amino acids. CDR1 and CDR2 from the germline V gene are LNHDA and SQIVND (reference sequence). The CDR3 reads CASSILGSGNTGELFF. The CDR3 DNA reads as TGTGCCAGTAGTATATTGGGTAGCGGGAACACCGGGGAGCTGTTTTTT. Based on the CDR3 plus reference TRBV19 and TRBJ2-2, the full variable domain is DGGITQSPKYLFRKEGQNVTLSCEQNLNHDAMYWYRQDPGQGLRLIYYSQIVNDFQKGDIAEGYSVSREKKESFPLTVTSAQKNPTAFYLCASSILGSGNTGELFFGEGSRLTVL.

This clone was recorded a few times. The genes are TRBV30 and TRBJ1-1; 8 bases agree with TRBD1. This CDR3 is 15 amino acids long. The V gene's germline CDR1 is GTSNPN and CDR2 SVGIG (reference sequence). Losses at the gene ends were 1 base for V and 1 base for J; bases not matched to a gene: 5. This CDR3 reads CAWSALRGRNTEAFF. DNA of the CDR3: TGTGCCTGGAGTGCCCTCAGGGGGCGGAACACTGAAGCTTTCTTT. Combining the CDR3 with reference TRBV30 and TRBJ1-1 gives the whole variable domain SQTIHQWPATLVQPVGSPLSLECTVEGTSNPNLYWYRQAAGRGLQLLFYSVGIGQISSEVPQNLSASRPQDRQFILSSKKLLLSDSGFYLCAWSALRGRNTEAFFGQGTRLTVV.

The chain employs TRBV30 and TRBJ1-1; 7 positions match TRBD1. Germline assignment: CDR1 GTSNPN and CDR2 SVGIG (reference sequence). The V and J ends lost 3 bases and 1 base, in that order; junction bases with no gene match: 8. This CDR3 has 15 amino acids. The DNA for the CDR3 is TGTGCCTGGAGATGGGCCAGGGGGGGGAACACTGAAGCTTTCTTT. Its translation: CAWRWARGGNTEAFF.

The chain uses TRBV6-5 and TRBJ2-2, with D perhaps TRBD2 (7 bases). Trimming pared 6 bases from V and 6 bases from J, leaving 11 bases between. Germline CDR1 MNHEY, CDR2 SVGAGI. This CDR3 has 13 residues. The CDR3 coding sequence is TGTGCCAGCAGCGGAGGGGGGGCCGGGGAGCTGTTTTTT. Translation: CASSGGGAGELFF.

The chain recombines TRBV10-3 with TRBJ1-1, with D tentatively TRBD1 (5 bases). CDR3 length: 13 residues. Trimming shortened V by 4 bases and J by 5 bases, and 11 bases separated the two germline ends. Germline V lookup: CDR1 ENHRY, CDR2 SYGVKD. The CDR3 DNA reads as TGTGCCATCAGTGGGGGGAAGGAGACTGAAGCTTTCTTT. Its translation: CAISGGKETEAFF.

This clone was seen a few times. The V and J genes are TRBV28 and TRBJ1-1; no firm D call. This CDR3 spans 12 amino acids. The V end was cut by 5 bases, the J end by 3 bases, with 7 bases between. Germline loops: CDR1 MDHEN, CDR2 SYDVKM. The CDR3 bases are TGTGCCAGCAGTGCCTCCTACACTGAAGCTTTCTTT. Protein: CASSASYTEAFF.

The chain recombines TRBV10-3 with TRBJ2-3; TRBD1 matches at 8 bases. The CDR3 sequence is 15 residues long. V was pared by 2 bases and J by 2 bases, with 3 bases of the junction left unmatched. CDR1 and CDR2 from the germline V gene are ENHRY and SYGVKD. The CDR3 loop is CAISEGQGFTDTQYF. The DNA of the CDR3 is TGTGCCATCAGTGAGGGACAGGGATTCACAGATACGCAGTATTTT.

This rearrangement joins TRBV27 to TRBJ2-7; D is unclear. The CDR3 length is 15 residues. Germline V gene lookup returns CDR1 MNHEY and CDR2 SMNVEV (reference sequence). Trimming removed 3 bases from V and 0 bases from J, with 12 bases in between. The CDR3 nucleotides read TGTGCCAGCAGTTTTAGTCAGAGGAGCTCCTACGAGCAGTACTTC. Its protein product is CASSFSQRSSYEQYF.

This clone is deemed medium-sized. This chain joins TRBV10-2 and TRBJ2-7, with D possibly matching TRBD2 (7 bases). From germline, CDR1 is WSHSY and CDR2 SAAADI. Trimming pared 6 bases from V and 1 base from J, leaving 13 bases between. CDR3 length: 14 amino acids. The CDR3 reads CASRGGGGSYEQYF. The CDR3 DNA reads TGCGCCAGCAGAGGAGGGGGGGGGTCCTACGAGCAGTACTTC.

The V call is TRBV19, the J call TRBJ2-5; 11 nucleotides line up with TRBD2. The J call may be incorrect, as the DNA end agrees better with TRBJ2-7. The CDR3 is 15 residues long. Germline assignment: CDR1 LNHDA and CDR2 SQIVND (reference sequence). The CDR3, as DNA: TGTGCCAGTAGTCGGGTAGCGGGGGGGTCCTACGAGCAGTACTTC. This gives the protein CASSRVAGGSYEQYF.

The chain is built from TRBV7-6 and TRBJ2-2; the D gene is possibly TRBD2 (7 bases). From germline, CDR1 is SGHVS and CDR2 FNYEAQ. V shed 1 base and J shed 6 bases, with 12 bases lying between them. CDR3 length equals 15 residues. The CDR3: CASSLEGGSAGELFF. CDR3 nucleotide sequence: TGTGCCAGCAGCTTAGAGGGGGGGAGCGCCGGGGAGCTGTTTTTT.

The CDR3 sequence: CASEAGEASHEQYF. The CDR3 DNA follows: TGTGCCAGCGAGGCGGGGGAGGCTTCCCACGAGCAGTACTTC. The V gene is TRBV2, the J gene TRBJ2-7; TRBD2 agrees at 7 bases. Germline values: CDR1 SNHLY, CDR2 FYNNEI. The CDR3 is 14 amino acids. V lost 8 bases to trimming and J lost 5 bases; unmatched junction nucleotides: 12.

V and J are TRBV6-4 and TRBJ1-4; no reliable D call. The CDR3 totals 14 residues. With 7 bases removed from V and 5 bases from J, the gap between germline ends came to 14 bases. Germline loops: CDR1 MRHNA, CDR2 SNTAGT. In DNA form, the CDR3 reads TGTGCCAGCAAGACGACCGGGGTAAATGAAAAACTGTTTTTT. Translation: CASKTTGVNEKLFF.

This chain joins TRBV10-3 and TRBJ2-7, with D uncertain. V gave up 2 bases and J gave up 4 bases, with 9 bases separating them. CDR1 ENHRY and CDR2 SYGVKD come from the germline V gene. There are 13 residues in the CDR3. The CDR3 spells CAISEGVRYEQYF. The CDR3 bases are TGTGCCATCAGTGAGGGGGTTCGATACGAGCAGTACTTC.

In this sample, this clone turned up once. This rearrangement joins TRBV2 to TRBJ2-3, with D unclear. The CDR3 is 14 residues long. Trimming stripped 6 bases from V and 5 bases from J, with 15 bases between. The germline gives CDR1 SNHLY, CDR2 FYNNEI. Written as DNA, the CDR3 is TGTGCCAGCAGCGCAAGGGATATTAAAGATACGCAGTATTTT. It codes for CASSARDIKDTQYF.

This clone was seen only once. The chain uses TRBV27 and TRBJ1-2; D possibly corresponds to TRBD1 (5 bases). Germline V gives CDR1 MNHEY, CDR2 SMNVEV (reference sequence). Trimming removed 4 bases at V and 5 bases at J, with 17 bases between. CDR3 length: 15 amino acids. The CDR3 region has the DNA TGTGCCAGCAGTTCCTCGGGGGTTATAAGATATGGCTACACCTTC. This translates into CASSSSGVIRYGYTF.

The chain joins TRBV28 to TRBJ2-5, with 7 nucleotides matching TRBD1. The better agreement between TRBJ2-7 and the DNA end casts doubt on the J call. The germline CDR1 and CDR2 sequences are MDHEN and SYDVKM. The CDR3 has 16 amino acids. In nucleotides, the CDR3 is TGTGCCAGCAGTTTACCAGGGGGAGCTCTCTCCTACGAGCAGTACTTC. Encoded protein: CASSLPGGALSYEQYF.

The J gene is TRBJ2-3, the V gene TRBV5-6; a possible D gene is TRBD1 (6 bases). Germline V gives CDR1 SGHDT, CDR2 YYEEEE. The CDR3 loop spans 15 amino acids. With 2 bases removed from V and 4 bases from J, the gap between germline ends came to 14 bases. CDR3 protein: CASSLSQGPSDTQYF. Here the CDR3 DNA reads TGTGCCAGCAGCTTATCACAGGGCCCCTCAGATACGCAGTATTTT.

This clone has just a few counts. This chain connects TRBV5-4 to TRBJ2-1; D is undetermined. Germline V gene data show CDR1 as SGHNT and CDR2 as YYREEE (reference sequence). The CDR3 runs 15 residues. Trimming pared 0 bases from V and 2 bases from J, leaving 9 bases between. CDR3 sequence reads: CASSLATITYNEQFF. The CDR3 DNA is TGTGCCAGCAGCTTGGCGACAATTACCTACAATGAGCAGTTCTTC.

This clone has a handful of counts. The V call is TRBV28, the J call TRBJ2-7; D is possibly TRBD1 (6 bases). Trimming shortened V by 4 bases and J by 6 bases, and 10 bases separated the two germline ends. The germline gives CDR1 MDHEN, CDR2 SYDVKM. The CDR3 loop spans 12 amino acids. The CDR3 region is CASSYRVFEQYF. The DNA for the CDR3 is TGTGCCAGCAGTTACAGGGTCTTCGAGCAGTACTTC.